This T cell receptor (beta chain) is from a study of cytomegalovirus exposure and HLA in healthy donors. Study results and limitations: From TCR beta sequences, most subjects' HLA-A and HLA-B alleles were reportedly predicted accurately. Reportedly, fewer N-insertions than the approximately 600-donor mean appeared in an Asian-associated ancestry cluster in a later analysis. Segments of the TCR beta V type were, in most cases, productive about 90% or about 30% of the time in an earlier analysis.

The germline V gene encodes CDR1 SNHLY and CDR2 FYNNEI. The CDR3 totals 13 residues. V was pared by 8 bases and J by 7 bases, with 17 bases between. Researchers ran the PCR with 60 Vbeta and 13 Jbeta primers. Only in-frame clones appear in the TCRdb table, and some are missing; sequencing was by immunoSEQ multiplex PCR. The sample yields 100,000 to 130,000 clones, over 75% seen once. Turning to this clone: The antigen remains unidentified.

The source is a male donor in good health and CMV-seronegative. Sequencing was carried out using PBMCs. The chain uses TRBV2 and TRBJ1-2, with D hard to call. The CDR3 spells CASHVNSPIGYTF. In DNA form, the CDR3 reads TGTGCCAGCCACGTTAACAGCCCCATTGGCTACACCTTC.